This T cell receptor beta chain was found in a study of blood T cells in healthy people across ages. Study-wide points: Greater diversity and more naive CD4+ cells were seen in long-lived donors than in aged donors. Naive T cell percentage by flow cytometry tracked strongly with beta diversity.

A note on this clonotype: Its specificity is not known.

For the second PCR, which ran for roughly 7 to 11 cycles, a sample-barcoded 5' primer and a J-beta primer mix were used. One entry per CDR3 protein results from TCRdb running MiXCR on the 5' RACE reads. The sample includes roughly 730,000 distinct CDR3 sequences, roughly 50% of them seen just once. Staff drew ten milliliters of peripheral blood from each donor. The germline CDR1 and CDR2 sequences are MNHEY and SMNVEV (reference sequence). This CDR3 is 15 amino acids long. Trimming removed 10 bases at V and 4 bases at J, with 17 bases between. The V call is TRBV27, the J call TRBJ2-6, with a weak D call TRBD2 (6 bases). This receptor was identified in a middle-aged man in good health. Sequenced material: blood. The CDR3 DNA follows: TGTGCCACCTTCGCCGGGGGATCCGGGGCCAACGTCCTGACTTTC. Its protein product is CATFAGGSGANVLTF.